The sequence of this TCR beta chain was determined in a study of blood T cells in healthy people across ages. V shed 6 bases and J 3 bases; nucleotides not matched to a gene: 5. CDR3 size: 14 residues. Per the germline V gene, CDR1 is MNHEY and CDR2 is SVGEGT. About this clonotype itself: Its antigen is currently unknown.

A second PCR of roughly 7 to 11 cycles used a sample-barcoded 5' primer and a J-beta primer mix. The authors tagged each cDNA molecule using a template-switch adaptor with 12 random nucleotides. TCRdb ran MiXCR on the 5' RACE reads and lists one entry per CDR3 protein. The table lists 1.5 million to 2 million distinct CDR3 sequences, around half of them singletons. Study-level results: With unsorted PBMCs, a conclusive comparison of naive versus antigen-experienced cells was not possible.

The rearrangement links TRBV6-2 or TRBV6-3 to TRBJ2-1, with 7 positions matching TRBD2. Sample: blood. The sequence was obtained from a woman between 40 and 55 years old in good health. The CDR3 loop reads CASRPTGGYNEQFF. The CDR3, as DNA: TGTGCCAGCAGACCCACGGGGGGCTACAATGAGCAGTTCTTC.